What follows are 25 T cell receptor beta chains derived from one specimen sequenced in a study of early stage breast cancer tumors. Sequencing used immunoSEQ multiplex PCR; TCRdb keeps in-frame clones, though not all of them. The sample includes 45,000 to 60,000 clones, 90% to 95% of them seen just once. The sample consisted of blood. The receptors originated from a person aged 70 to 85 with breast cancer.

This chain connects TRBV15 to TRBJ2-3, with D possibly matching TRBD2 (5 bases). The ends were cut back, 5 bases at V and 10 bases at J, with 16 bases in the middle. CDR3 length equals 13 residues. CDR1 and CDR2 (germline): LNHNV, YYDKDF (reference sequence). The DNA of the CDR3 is TGTGCCACCAGCCTATATAGCGTCTCGGCGCAGTATTTT. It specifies CATSLYSVSAQYF.

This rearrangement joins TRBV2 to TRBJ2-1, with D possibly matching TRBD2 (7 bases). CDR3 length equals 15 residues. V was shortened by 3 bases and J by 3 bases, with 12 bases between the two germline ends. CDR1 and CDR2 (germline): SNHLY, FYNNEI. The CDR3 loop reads CASSDGGGIYNEQFF. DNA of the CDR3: TGTGCCAGCAGTGACGGCGGGGGCATCTACAATGAGCAGTTCTTC.

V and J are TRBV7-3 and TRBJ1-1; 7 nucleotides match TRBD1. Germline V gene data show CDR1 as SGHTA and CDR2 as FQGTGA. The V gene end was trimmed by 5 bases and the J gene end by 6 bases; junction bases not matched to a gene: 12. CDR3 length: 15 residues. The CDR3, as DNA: TGTGCCAGCAGCCCTCGACAGGGTTTAAGCTCTGAAGCTTTCTTT. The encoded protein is CASSPRQGLSSEAFF.

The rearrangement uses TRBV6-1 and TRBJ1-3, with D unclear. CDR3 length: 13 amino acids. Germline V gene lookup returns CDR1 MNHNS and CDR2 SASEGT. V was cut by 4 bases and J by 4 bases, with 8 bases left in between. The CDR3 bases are TGTGCCAGCAGTGTGGACTGGGGAAACACCATATATTTT. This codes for CASSVDWGNTIYF.

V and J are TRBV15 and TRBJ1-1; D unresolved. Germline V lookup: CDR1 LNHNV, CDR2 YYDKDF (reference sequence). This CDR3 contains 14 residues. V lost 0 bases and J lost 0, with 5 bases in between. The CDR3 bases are TGTGCCACCAGCAGAGATCAGGTGAACACTGAAGCTTTCTTT. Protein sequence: CATSRDQVNTEAFF.

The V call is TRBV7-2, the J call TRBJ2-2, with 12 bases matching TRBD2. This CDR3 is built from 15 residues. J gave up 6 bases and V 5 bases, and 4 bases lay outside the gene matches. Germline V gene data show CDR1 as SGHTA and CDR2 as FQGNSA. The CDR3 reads CASSLLAGGAGELFF. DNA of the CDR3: TGTGCCAGCAGCCTACTAGCGGGGGGAGCCGGGGAGCTGTTTTTT.

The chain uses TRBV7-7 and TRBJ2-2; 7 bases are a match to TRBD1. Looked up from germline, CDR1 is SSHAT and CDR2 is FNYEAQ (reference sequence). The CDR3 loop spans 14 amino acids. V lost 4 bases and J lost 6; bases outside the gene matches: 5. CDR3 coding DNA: TGTGCCAGCAGCTCCCAGGGGGTCGCCGGGGAGCTGTTTTTT. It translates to CASSSQGVAGELFF.

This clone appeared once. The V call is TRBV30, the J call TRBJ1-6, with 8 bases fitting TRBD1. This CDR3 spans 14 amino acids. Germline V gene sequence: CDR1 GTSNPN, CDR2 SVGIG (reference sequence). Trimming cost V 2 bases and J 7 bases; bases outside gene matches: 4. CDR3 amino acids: CAWSPGQANSPLHF. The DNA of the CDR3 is TGTGCCTGGAGTCCGGGACAGGCGAATTCACCCCTCCACTTT.

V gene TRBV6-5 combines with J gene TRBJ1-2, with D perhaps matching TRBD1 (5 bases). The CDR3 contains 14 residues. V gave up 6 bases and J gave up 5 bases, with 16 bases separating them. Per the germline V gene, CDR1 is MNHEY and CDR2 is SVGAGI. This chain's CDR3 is CASRHRFTQYGYTF. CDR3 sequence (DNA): TGTGCCAGCAGACACAGGTTCACTCAATATGGCTACACCTTC.

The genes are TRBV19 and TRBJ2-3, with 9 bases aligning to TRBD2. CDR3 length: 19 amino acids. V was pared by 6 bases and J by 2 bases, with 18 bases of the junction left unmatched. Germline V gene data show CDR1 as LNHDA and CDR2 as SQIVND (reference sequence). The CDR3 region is CASSSPFGASGIDTDTQYF. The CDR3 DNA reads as TGTGCCAGTAGCTCCCCCTTTGGGGCTAGCGGGATAGACACAGATACGCAGTATTTT.

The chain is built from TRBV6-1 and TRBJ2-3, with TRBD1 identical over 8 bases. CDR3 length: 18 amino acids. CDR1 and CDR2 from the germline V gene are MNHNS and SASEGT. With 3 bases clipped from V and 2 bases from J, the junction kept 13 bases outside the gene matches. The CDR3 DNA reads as TGTGCCAGCAGTGACATGCCCTTTCAGGGGGCGGACACAGATACGCAGTATTTT. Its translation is CASSDMPFQGADTDTQYF.

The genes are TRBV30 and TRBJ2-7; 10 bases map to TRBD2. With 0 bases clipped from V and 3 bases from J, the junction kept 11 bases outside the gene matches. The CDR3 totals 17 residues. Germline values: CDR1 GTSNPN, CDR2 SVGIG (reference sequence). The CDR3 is CAWSVLGAGGKDYEQYF. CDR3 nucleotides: TGTGCCTGGAGTGTACTAGGAGCGGGAGGGAAAGACTACGAGCAGTACTTC. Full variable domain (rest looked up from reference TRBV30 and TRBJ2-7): SQTIHQWPATLVQPVGSPLSLECTVEGTSNPNLYWYRQAAGRGLQLLFYSVGIGQISSEVPQNLSASRPQDRQFILSSKKLLLSDSGFYLCAWSVLGAGGKDYEQYFGPGTRLTVT.

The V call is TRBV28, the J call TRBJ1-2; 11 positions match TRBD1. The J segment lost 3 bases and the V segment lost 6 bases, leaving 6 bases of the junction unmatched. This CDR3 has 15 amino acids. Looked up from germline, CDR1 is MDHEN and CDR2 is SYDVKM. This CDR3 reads CASSVRDRGDYGYTF. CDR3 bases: TGTGCCAGCAGCGTCCGGGACAGGGGGGACTATGGCTACACCTTC.

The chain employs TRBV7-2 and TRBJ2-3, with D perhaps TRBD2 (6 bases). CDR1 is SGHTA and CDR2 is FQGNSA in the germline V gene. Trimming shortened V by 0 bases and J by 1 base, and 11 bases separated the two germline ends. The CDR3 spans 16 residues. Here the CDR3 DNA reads TGTGCCAGCAGCTTAGCGACGGCTAGCGGCACAGATACGCAGTATTTT. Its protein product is CASSLATASGTDTQYF.

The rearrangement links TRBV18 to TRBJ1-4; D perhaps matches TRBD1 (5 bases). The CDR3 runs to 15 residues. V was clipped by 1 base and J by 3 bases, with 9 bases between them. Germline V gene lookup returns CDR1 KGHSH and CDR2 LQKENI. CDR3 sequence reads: CASSPQGIPNEKLFF. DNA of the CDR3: TGTGCCAGCTCACCACAGGGGATACCTAATGAAAAACTGTTTTTT.

As DNA, the CDR3 is TGTGCCTGGACGACGGGTGGAGCGGATACGCAGTATTTT. This codes for CAWTTGGADTQYF. This chain links TRBV30 with TRBJ2-3; unclear D gene. Germline V gene sequence: CDR1 GTSNPN, CDR2 SVGIG (reference sequence). The CDR3 covers 13 residues. Trimming cost V 4 bases and J 6 bases, with 14 bases left between them.

The CDR3 protein is CASSQDSTGGETQYF. The CDR3 nucleotides read TGCGCCAGCAGCCAAGATAGCACAGGGGGAGAGACCCAGTACTTC. The chain combines TRBV4-3 with TRBJ2-5, with 8 bases fitting TRBD1. The CDR3 has 15 amino acids. The V and J ends lost 0 bases and 4 bases, in that order; junction bases with no gene match: 4. Germline V lookup: CDR1 LGHNA, CDR2 YSLEER.

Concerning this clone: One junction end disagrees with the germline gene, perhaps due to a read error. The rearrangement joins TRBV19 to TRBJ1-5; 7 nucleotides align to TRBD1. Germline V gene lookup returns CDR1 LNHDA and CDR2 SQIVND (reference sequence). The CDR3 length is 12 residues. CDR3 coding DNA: TGTGCCAGTAGTATGGAGGTTGGGGACAGAACATTT. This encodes CASSMEVGDRTF. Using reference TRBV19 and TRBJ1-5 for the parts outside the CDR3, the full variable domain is DGGITQSPKYLFRKEGQNVTLSCEQNLNHDAMYWYRQDPGQGLRLIYYSQIVNDFQKGDIAEGYSVSREKKESFPLTVTSAQKNPTAFYLCASSMEVGDRTFGDGTRLSIL.

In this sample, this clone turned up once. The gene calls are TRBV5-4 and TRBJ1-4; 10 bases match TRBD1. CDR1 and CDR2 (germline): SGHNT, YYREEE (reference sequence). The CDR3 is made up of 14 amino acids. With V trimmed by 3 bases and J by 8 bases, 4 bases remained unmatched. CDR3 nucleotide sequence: TGTGCCAGCAGCTCCGGACAGGGGGGAGAAAAACTGTTTTTT. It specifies CASSSGQGGEKLFF.

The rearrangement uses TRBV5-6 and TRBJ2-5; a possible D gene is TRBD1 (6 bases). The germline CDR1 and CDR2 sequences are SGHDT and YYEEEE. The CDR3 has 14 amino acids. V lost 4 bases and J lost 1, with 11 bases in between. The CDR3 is CASSTPDSQETQYF. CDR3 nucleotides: TGTGCCAGCAGCACCCCGGACAGCCAAGAGACCCAGTACTTC.

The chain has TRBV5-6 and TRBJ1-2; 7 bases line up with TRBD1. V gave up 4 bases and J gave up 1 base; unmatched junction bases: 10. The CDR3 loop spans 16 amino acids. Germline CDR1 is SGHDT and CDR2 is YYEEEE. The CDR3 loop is CASSVQGQLINYGYTF. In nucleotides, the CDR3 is TGTGCCAGCAGCGTGCAGGGACAGCTAATTAACTATGGCTACACCTTC.

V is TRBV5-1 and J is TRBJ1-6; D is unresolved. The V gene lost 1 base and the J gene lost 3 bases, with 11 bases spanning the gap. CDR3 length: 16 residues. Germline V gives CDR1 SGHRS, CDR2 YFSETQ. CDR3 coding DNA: TGCGCCAGCAGCTTGCTGTCCCAGCGCTATAATTCACCCCTCCACTTT. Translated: CASSLLSQRYNSPLHF. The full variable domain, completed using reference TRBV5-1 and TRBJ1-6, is KAGVTQTPRYLIKTRGQQVTLSCSPISGHRSVSWYQQTPGQGLQFLFEYFSETQRNKGNFPGRFSGRQFSNSRSEMNVSTLELGDSALYLCASSLLSQRYNSPLHFGNGTRLTVT.

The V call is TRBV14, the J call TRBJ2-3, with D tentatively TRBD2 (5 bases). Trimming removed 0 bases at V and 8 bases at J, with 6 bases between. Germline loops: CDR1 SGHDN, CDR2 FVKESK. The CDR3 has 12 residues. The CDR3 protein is CASSQDGITQYF. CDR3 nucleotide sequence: TGTGCCAGCAGCCAAGACGGGATTACGCAGTATTTT.

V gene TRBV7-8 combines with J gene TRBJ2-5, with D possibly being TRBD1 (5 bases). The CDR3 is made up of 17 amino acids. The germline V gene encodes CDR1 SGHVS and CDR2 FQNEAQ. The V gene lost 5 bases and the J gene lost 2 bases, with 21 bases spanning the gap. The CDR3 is CASSPQPDRQRQETQYF. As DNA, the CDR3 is TGTGCCAGCAGCCCACAGCCAGACCGACAGAGACAAGAGACCCAGTACTTC.

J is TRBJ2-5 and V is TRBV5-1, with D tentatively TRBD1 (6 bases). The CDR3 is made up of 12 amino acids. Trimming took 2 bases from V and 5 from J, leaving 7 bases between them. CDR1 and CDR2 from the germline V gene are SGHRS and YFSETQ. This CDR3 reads CASSFQGETQYF. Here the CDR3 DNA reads TGCGCCAGCAGCTTCCAGGGGGAGACCCAGTACTTC. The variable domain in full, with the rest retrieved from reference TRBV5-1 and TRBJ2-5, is KAGVTQTPRYLIKTRGQQVTLSCSPISGHRSVSWYQQTPGQGLQFLFEYFSETQRNKGNFPGRFSGRQFSNSRSEMNVSTLELGDSALYLCASSFQGETQYFGPGTRLLVL.